The 14 T cell receptor beta chains listed next were all sequenced from one sample in a study of T cells in Graves' hyperthyroidism and ophthalmopathy. Amplified TCR beta CDR3 regions came from RNA transcripts. The HTBI set primed first-round TCR CDR3 RT-PCR. TCRdb reprocessed the multiplex PCR reads via MiXCR and lists one record per CDR3 protein. The repertoire has around 500,000 distinct CDR3 sequences, around 16% of them found once; the top ten carry approximately 30%. Input material: blood. All receptors derive from a woman aged 25 to 45 with Graves' ophthalmopathy.

This clonotype was detected a few times. The V call is TRBV20-1, the J call TRBJ2-5; D is possibly TRBD2 (6 bases). Germline CDR1 reads DFQATT; CDR2 reads SNEGSKA (reference sequence). The CDR3 loop spans 14 amino acids. V dropped 5 bases and J dropped 2 bases, with 15 bases sitting between them. The CDR3 sequence: CSADGGRGQETQYF. CDR3 sequence (DNA): TGCAGTGCTGATGGAGGGCGAGGTCAAGAGACCCAGTACTTC.

This rearrangement joins TRBV5-5 to TRBJ2-3; 9 positions match TRBD2. This CDR3 has 16 amino acids. Germline CDR1 is SGHKS and CDR2 is YYEKEE (reference sequence). With 4 bases clipped from V and 0 bases from J, the junction kept 6 bases outside the gene matches. DNA of the CDR3: TGTGCCAGCAGCGACTGGACTAGCGCTAGCACAGATACGCAGTATTTT. Its protein product is CASSDWTSASTDTQYF.

The rearrangement uses TRBV6-2 or TRBV6-3 and TRBJ2-7, with a possible D match to TRBD1 (5 bases). The CDR3 spans 14 residues. V was pared by 0 bases and J by 4 bases, with 10 bases between. Germline V gene lookup returns CDR1 MNHEY and CDR2 SVGEGT. The CDR3, as DNA: TGTGCCAGCAGTTACTCGCAGGGTAGATACGAGCAGTACTTC. Translation: CASSYSQGRYEQYF.

The V gene is TRBV28, the J gene TRBJ2-2; 10 nucleotides align to TRBD2. V gave up 6 bases and J gave up 6 bases; unmatched junction bases: 7. From germline, CDR1 is MDHEN and CDR2 SYDVKM. This CDR3 has 15 residues. In nucleotides, the CDR3 is TGTGCCAGCAGGAAGGGAGCGGGAGGGGCCGGGGAGCTGTTTTTT. The encoded protein is CASRKGAGGAGELFF.

This clonotype was seen a few times. The CDR3 protein is CASSIGTSNTQYF. The DNA for the CDR3 is TGTGCCAGCAGTATCGGGACTAGCAATACGCAGTATTTT. V gene TRBV27 combines with J gene TRBJ2-3, with 9 bases identical to TRBD2. With 5 bases clipped from V and 7 bases from J, the junction kept 4 bases outside the gene matches. CDR3 length: 13 residues. CDR1 and CDR2 from the germline V gene are MNHEY and SMNVEV (reference sequence).

In its sample, this clonotype was seen many times. The rearrangement links TRBV30 to TRBJ2-3; a possible D gene is TRBD2 (6 bases). Germline V gene sequence: CDR1 GTSNPN, CDR2 SVGIG (reference sequence). V lost 3 bases and J 4 bases, leaving 17 bases between the germline ends. This CDR3 region has 15 residues. This CDR3 is CAWRGSSARPDTQYF. The CDR3 DNA is TGTGCCTGGAGAGGGTCTAGCGCAAGACCAGATACGCAGTATTTT.

Ten or more counts support this clonotype. The chain carries TRBV2 and TRBJ1-5; D is unclear. The germline V gene has CDR1 SNHLY and CDR2 FYNNEI. The germline V and J ends were trimmed by 6 bases and 7 bases, with 16 bases remaining between them. This CDR3 region has 14 residues. CDR3 DNA: TGTGCCAGCAGCCCTCCCGAAGTTTCGCAGCCCCAGCATTTT. Protein: CASSPPEVSQPQHF.

As for this clonotype: The junction shows a germline mismatch at one end, possibly a read error. V usage is TRBV5-1 and J usage is TRBJ2-1; 11 bases agree with TRBD2. Germline assignment: CDR1 SGHRS and CDR2 YFSETQ. There are 15 residues in the CDR3. CDR3 protein: CASSLLAGVNNEQFF. Here the CDR3 DNA reads TGTGCCAGCAGCTTACTAGCGGGAGTCAATAATGAGCAGTTCTTC.

This clonotype was observed a handful of times. The chain is built from TRBV10-2 and TRBJ2-1; D gene unclear. Germline V gives CDR1 WSHSY, CDR2 SAAADI. Trimming removed 0 bases from V and 3 bases from J, with 9 bases in between. The CDR3 is 15 amino acids. CDR3 DNA sequence: TGCGCCAGCAGTGAGTCGCCTGGGGTCTACAATGAGCAGTTCTTC. It yields the protein CASSESPGVYNEQFF.

This clonotype was counted many times. CDR3 nucleotide sequence: TGTGCCAGCTCACCGGAGGGGGGAGCCAAAAACATTCAGTACTTC. Its translation is CASSPEGGAKNIQYF. J is TRBJ2-4 and V is TRBV18; D may match TRBD1 or TRBD2 (6 bases each). The CDR3 runs 15 residues. The V and J ends lost 3 bases and 0 bases respectively, with 9 bases between them. Looked up from germline, CDR1 is KGHSH and CDR2 is LQKENI.

The chain uses TRBV4-3 and TRBJ2-4, with unresolved D. The length of the CDR3 is 16 residues. In germline, CDR1 is LGHNA, CDR2 YSLEER. With 4 bases removed from V and 0 bases from J, the gap between germline ends came to 13 bases. DNA for the CDR3: TGCGCCAGCAGCCTCCATCTCGGCCTAGCCAAAAACATTCAGTACTTC. This codes for CASSLHLGLAKNIQYF.

This clonotype was picked up many times. The V call is TRBV6-2 or TRBV6-3, the J call TRBJ2-1; 7 nucleotides align to TRBD2. Trimming removed 4 bases from V and 4 bases from J; junction bases left unmatched: 19. The CDR3 contains 19 residues. Germline V CDR1 and CDR2: MNHEY, SVGEGT. The CDR3 spells CASSSIKRLARPQYNEQFF. CDR3 DNA: TGTGCCAGCAGTTCCATCAAACGACTAGCCAGACCACAGTACAATGAGCAGTTCTTC.

This clonotype appeared a few times. V is TRBV4-1 and J is TRBJ2-4; TRBD2 is a possible D gene (6 bases). This CDR3 region has 16 residues. V shed 3 bases and J shed 7 bases, with 19 bases lying between them. CDR1 and CDR2 (germline): MGHRA, YSYEKL. In nucleotides, the CDR3 is TGCGCCAGCAGCCAGGACGTAGGGACGGGGAGGAACATTCAGTACTTC. This codes for CASSQDVGTGRNIQYF.

This clonotype was seen repeatedly, ten times or more. The chain couples TRBV2 to TRBJ2-4; D may be TRBD1 or TRBD2 (6 bases each). Trimming shortened V by 6 bases and J by 0 bases, and 9 bases separated the two germline ends. The CDR3 contains 14 residues. Germline V gene data show CDR1 as SNHLY and CDR2 as FYNNEI. The CDR3 protein is CASRKGGAKNIQYF. As DNA, the CDR3 is TGTGCCAGCAGGAAGGGGGGAGCCAAAAACATTCAGTACTTC.